This T cell receptor beta chain was recorded in a study of T cell responses to AZD1222 COVID-19 vaccine. Whole-study results and caveats: Every sample of the repertoires postdated the peak T cell response. The study found vaccine-associated CD4 TCRs spanning spike, dominant at 160-218 and 743-854.

Of note for this clone: Its antigen remains unknown.

This CDR3 has 14 residues. Germline CDR1 SGHDN, CDR2 FVKESK. V lost 4 bases, J lost 6 bases, and 5 bases stayed unmatched. Generated by immunoSEQ multiplex PCR, the TCRdb table keeps only in-frame clones and is missing some. This table has over 65,000 clones, 88% appearing once. This clonotype was obtained from an adult who received the AZD1222 COVID-19 vaccine. This sample comprised peripheral blood, obtained 28 days after the second AZD1222 dose. The V gene is TRBV14, the J gene TRBJ2-1; 8 bases align to TRBD1. This CDR3 reads CASSLNRGINEQFF. The CDR3 DNA reads as TGTGCCAGCAGCCTCAACAGGGGGATCAATGAGCAGTTCTTC.